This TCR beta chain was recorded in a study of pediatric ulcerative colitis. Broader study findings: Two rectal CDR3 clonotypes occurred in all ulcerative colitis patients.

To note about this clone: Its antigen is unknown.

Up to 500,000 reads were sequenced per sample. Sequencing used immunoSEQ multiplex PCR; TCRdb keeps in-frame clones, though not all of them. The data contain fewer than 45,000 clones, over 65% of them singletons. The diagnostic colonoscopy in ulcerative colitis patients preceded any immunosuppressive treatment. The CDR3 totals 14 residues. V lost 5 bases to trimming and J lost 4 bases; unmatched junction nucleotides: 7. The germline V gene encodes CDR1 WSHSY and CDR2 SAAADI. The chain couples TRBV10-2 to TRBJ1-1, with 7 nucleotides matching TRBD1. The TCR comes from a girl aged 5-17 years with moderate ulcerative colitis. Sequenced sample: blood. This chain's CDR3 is CASSPDPGGTEAFF. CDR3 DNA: TGCGCCAGCAGTCCTGATCCAGGGGGCACTGAAGCTTTCTTT.